The clone carrying this TCR beta chain was counted only a few times. This entry comes from a study of Ad26.COV2.S vaccination and SARS-CoV-2 variants. This table comes from immunoSEQ multiplex PCR, and its TCRdb copy is limited to in-frame clones, with some not included. The sample yields 360,000 or so clones, roughly 90% seen once. This CDR3 contains 17 residues. Germline CDR1 is GTSNPN and CDR2 is SVGIG (reference sequence). V shed 7 bases, J shed 0 bases, and the junction held 9 bases outside the gene matches. Treatment described: around 19 received Ad26.COV2.S at low or high dose, single or two shots; 5 received placebo; per-sample allocation not given. Material that was analyzed had been drawn on day 63 after the first vaccine or placebo injection.

The chain links TRBV30 to TRBJ2-1; TRBD2 aligns across 13 bases. The TCR comes from a person aged 18-60 years who received the Ad26.COV2.S COVID-19 vaccine or a placebo. The sequencing here drew on peripheral blood, taken in a trial of Ad26.COV2.S vaccine versus placebo. CDR3 amino acids: CAFTSRTSGSSYNEQFF. Here the CDR3 DNA reads TGTGCCTTCACCTCCCGGACTAGCGGGAGCTCCTACAATGAGCAGTTCTTC.